Shown below are 16 T cell receptor beta chains from a single sample sequenced in a study of CD8 T cells in ankylosing spondylitis. A single record per CDR3 protein comes from TCRdb applying MiXCR to the 5' RACE reads. The sample has some 130,000 distinct CDR3 sequences, 5.5% to 7.5% seen once. Sequenced sample: blood, either unsorted or a sorted T cell fraction (not recorded which). Every receptor here comes from a female donor with ankylosing spondylitis or in good health (not recorded which).

This clonotype was picked up many times. The CDR3 here is CASKEVRTFSGNTIYF. As DNA, the CDR3 is TGTGCCAGCAAGGAGGTCCGGACATTCTCTGGAAACACCATATATTTT. The chain links TRBV12-3 or TRBV12-4 to TRBJ1-3; possibly TRBD1 for D (5 bases). The CDR3 spans 16 residues. V dropped 7 bases and J dropped 0 bases, with 16 bases sitting between them.

This clonotype has a count of ten or more. The chain recombines TRBV27 with TRBJ2-1; 7 nucleotides line up with TRBD2. Germline CDR1 and CDR2: MNHEY and SMNVEV (reference sequence). This CDR3 contains 13 residues. CDR3 in amino acids: CAIGGWTYNEQFF. The CDR3, as DNA: TGTGCAATCGGGGGGTGGACCTACAATGAGCAGTTCTTC.

The rearrangement links TRBV2 to TRBJ2-3; weak D call: TRBD2 (6 bases). The CDR3 has 19 amino acids. Germline-derived CDR1 and CDR2 are SNHLY and FYNNEI. V lost 11 bases and J lost 0, with 30 bases in between. CDR3 DNA sequence: TGTGCCTTCAGCCACGGGAGACTTGGTGGGAGACAAAGCACAGATACGCAGTATTTT. Protein product: CAFSHGRLGGRQSTDTQYF. Drawing the rest from reference TRBV2 and TRBJ2-3, the complete variable domain is EPEVTQTPSHQVTQMGQEVILRCVPISNHLYFYWYRQILGQKVEFLVSFYNNEISEKSEIFDDQFSVERPDGSNFTLKIRSTKLEDSAMYFCAFSHGRLGGRQSTDTQYFGPGTRLTVL.

There are many counts of this clonotype. The gene calls are TRBV7-3 and TRBJ1-6; D unresolved. Trimming stripped 5 bases from V and 6 bases from J, with 8 bases between. The germline V gene encodes CDR1 SGHTA and CDR2 FQGTGA. The CDR3 spans 13 residues. CDR3 in DNA: TGTGCCAGCAGCACCTCGCCTAATTCACCCCTCCACTTT. Translated, it gives CASSTSPNSPLHF.

This clonotype showed up many times. Germline and junction disagree at one end, which may indicate a read error. The V call is TRBV7-7, the J call TRBJ2-3; D not resolved. Germline V lookup: CDR1 SSHAT, CDR2 FNYEAQ (reference sequence). This CDR3 has 14 residues. The chain's CDR3 is CASSPGPSTDTQYF. CDR3 nucleotide sequence: TGTGCTAGCAGCCCCGGGCCCTCCACAGATACGCAGTATTTT.

This clonotype occurred many times. The chain combines TRBV20-1 with TRBJ2-3, with 9 bases that match TRBD1. Trimming took 4 bases from V and 5 from J; bases not matched to a gene: 16. Germline CDR1 DFQATT, CDR2 SNEGSKA (reference sequence). The CDR3 covers 17 residues. In DNA form, the CDR3 reads TGCAGTGCTACAACGACGGGACAGGGCATGGGGATAGATACGCAGTATTTT. Protein sequence: CSATTTGQGMGIDTQYF.

The J gene is TRBJ1-2, the V gene TRBV20-1; no clear D. From germline, CDR1 is DFQATT and CDR2 SNEGSKA (reference sequence). V lost 6 bases and J 8 bases, leaving 25 bases between the germline ends. The CDR3 length is 15 residues. The CDR3 protein is CSASLMRALTEGYTF. As DNA, the CDR3 is TGCAGTGCCAGTTTGATGAGGGCCCTTACGGAGGGCTACACCTTC.

There are many counts of this clonotype. The J gene is TRBJ1-1, the V gene TRBV6-1, with a possible D match to TRBD1 (6 bases). This CDR3 is 14 amino acids long. CDR1 and CDR2 from the germline V gene are MNHNS and SASEGT. Trimming took 6 bases from V and 1 from J, leaving 12 bases between them. The CDR3 DNA follows: TGTGCCAGCAGCAAACAGGGACAGAACACTGAAGCTTTCTTT. Translation gives CASSKQGQNTEAFF.

This clonotype was observed at least ten times. The chain couples TRBV3-1 to TRBJ1-1; D is unclear. V was shortened by 1 base and J by 1 base, with 4 bases between the two germline ends. The CDR3 contains 13 residues. The V gene's germline CDR1 is LGHDT and CDR2 YNNKEL (reference sequence). CDR3 region: CASSQAENTEAFF. For the CDR3, the DNA is TGTGCCAGCAGCCAAGCGGAGAACACTGAAGCTTTCTTT.

V usage is TRBV7-8 and J usage is TRBJ2-7, with TRBD2 identical over 8 bases. With V trimmed by 5 bases and J by 2 bases, 8 bases remained unmatched. This CDR3 has 15 amino acids. Germline V gives CDR1 SGHVS, CDR2 FQNEAQ. The CDR3 region is CASSPGLAGAYEQYF. The CDR3 region has the DNA TGTGCCAGCAGCCCCGGGCTAGCGGGCGCCTACGAGCAGTACTTC.

At least ten counts were recorded for this clonotype. V is TRBV25-1 and J is TRBJ2-5; 7 nucleotides match TRBD2. Germline trimming cut 3 bases from V and 2 bases from J; bases unmatched to any gene: 6. Germline V lookup: CDR1 MGHDK, CDR2 SYGVNS. This CDR3 region has 15 residues. The CDR3 is CASSEVGLGQETQYF. The CDR3 DNA sequence: TGTGCCAGCAGTGAGGTTGGACTAGGACAAGAGACCCAGTACTTC.

This clonotype was observed at least ten times. The gene calls are TRBV19 and TRBJ1-4; D is possibly TRBD1 (5 bases). V lost 6 bases, J lost 6 bases, and 14 bases lay in between. CDR3 size: 14 residues. CDR1 is LNHDA, CDR2 SQIVND, per germline (reference sequence). Written as DNA, the CDR3 is TGTGCCAGTAGAAGACAGAGGAACGATGAAAAACTGTTTTTT. It yields the protein CASRRQRNDEKLFF.

The chain carries TRBV12-3 or TRBV12-4 and TRBJ2-3; tentatively, D is TRBD1 or TRBD2 (5 bases each). The CDR3 has 15 amino acids. The ends were cut back, 0 bases at V and 2 bases at J, with 9 bases in the middle. This chain's CDR3 is CASSLAGAPTDTQYF. DNA for the CDR3: TGTGCCAGCAGTTTAGCCGGGGCCCCCACAGATACGCAGTATTTT.

V gene TRBV2 combines with J gene TRBJ2-5; tentatively, D is TRBD1 (6 bases). Germline assignment: CDR1 SNHLY and CDR2 FYNNEI. V was clipped by 5 bases and J by 5 bases, with 12 bases between them. The length of the CDR3 is 13 residues. The CDR3 loop reads CASSHRATETQYF. For the CDR3, the DNA is TGTGCCAGCAGTCACAGGGCGACGGAGACCCAGTACTTC. The variable domain in full, with the rest retrieved from reference TRBV2 and TRBJ2-5, is EPEVTQTPSHQVTQMGQEVILRCVPISNHLYFYWYRQILGQKVEFLVSFYNNEISEKSEIFDDQFSVERPDGSNFTLKIRSTKLEDSAMYFCASSHRATETQYFGPGTRLLVL.

This clonotype has a count of ten or more. The chain joins TRBV6-1 to TRBJ1-2; unclear D gene. From germline, CDR1 is MNHNS and CDR2 SASEGT. This CDR3 has 13 amino acids. The V end was cut by 7 bases, the J end by 4 bases, with 13 bases between. The CDR3 spells CASTLSVGYGYTF. For the CDR3, the DNA is TGTGCCAGCACCTTATCGGTGGGCTATGGCTACACCTTC.

The chain is built from TRBV5-1 and TRBJ2-1, with 9 bases fitting TRBD2. The CDR3 covers 17 residues. Unmatched junction bases numbered 5, after V lost 0 bases and J lost 1 base. Per germline, CDR1 SGHRS and CDR2 YFSETQ. DNA of the CDR3: TGCGCCAGCAGCTTGGGGCAGCGGGGGGCTTCCTACAATGAGCAGTTCTTC. It encodes CASSLGQRGASYNEQFF.